This is a list of T cell receptor beta chains from one sample in a study of regulatory T cells in long-lasting Graves disease. TCRdb recomputed calls from the multiplex PCR reads with MiXCR, one row per CDR3 protein. In the table there are hundreds of thousands of distinct CDR3 sequences, about 15% of which are singletons. The data were also submitted as part of a second study, on T cells in Graves' hyperthyroidism and ophthalmopathy.

The sequences come from peripheral blood mononuclear cells (PBMCs), collected at new diagnosis, from a patient treated with antithyroid drugs. The origin of the receptors is a woman between 25 and 40 years old with Graves disease. The CDR3 runs from the conserved cysteine through the conserved F or W. Each record gives: J gene, clone size, CDR3 length, D gene, V gene, CDR3 protein, CDR3 DNA. The D gene is left open where the match is weak. Not every row has a clone size; where given, it reads once, few, many or a size class.

TRBJ2-5 | . | 16 | TRBD2 | TRBV7-3 | CASSSGLAGGPETQYF | TGTGCCAGCAGCTCGGGACTAGCGGGAGGGCCGGAGACCCAGTACTTC
TRBJ2-4 | . | 15 | . | TRBV29-1 | CSVAQRWRSKSIQYF | TGCAGCGTCGCCCAAAGGTGGAGGTCCAAAAGCATTCAGTACTTC
TRBJ2-1 | . | 13 | . | TRBV20-1 | CSAIGAQRYEQFF | TGCAGTGCTATTGGGGCCCAAAGATATGAGCAGTTCTTC
TRBJ1-5 | . | 16 | TRBD1 | TRBV27 | CASSFINRGWGQPQHF | TGTGCCAGCAGTTTCATCAACAGGGGTTGGGGTCAGCCCCAGCATTTT
TRBJ1-2 | many | 14 | . | TRBV7-2 | CASTLDSLVYGYTF | TGTGCCAGCACCCTGGACAGCCTTGTTTATGGCTACACCTTC
TRBJ2-1 | many | 15 | . | TRBV28 | CASSLISGRYNEQFF | TGTGCCAGCAGCCTTATCTCGGGCCGGTACAATGAGCAGTTCTTC
TRBJ1-3 | few | 16 | . | TRBV19 | CASSVRVLLSGNTIYF | TGTGCCAGTAGTGTCCGGGTCCTACTCTCTGGAAACACCATATATTTT
TRBJ2-1 | . | 16 | TRBD2 | TRBV19 | CASSTLSGWDPNEQFF | TGTGCCAGTAGTACCCTTAGCGGGTGGGACCCCAATGAGCAGTTCTTC
TRBJ1-3 | . | 15 | . | TRBV9 | CASSFGGVGGNTIYF | TGTGCCAGCAGTTTCGGGGGAGTGGGAGGAAACACCATATATTTT
TRBJ2-5 | few | 15 | TRBD2 | TRBV19 | CASSIVLAGEKTQYF | TGTGCCAGTAGTATAGTACTAGCGGGAGAAAAGACCCAGTACTTC
TRBJ2-1 | . | 15 | TRBD1 | TRBV7-2 | CASSSGQGNYNEQFF | TGTGCCAGCAGCTCGGGACAGGGCAATTACAATGAGCAGTTCTTC
TRBJ2-7 | few | 11 | . | TRBV5-1 | CASSRQNEQYF | TGCGCCAGCAGCCGACAGAACGAGCAGTACTTC
TRBJ2-3 | . | 12 | . | TRBV10-3 | CAISESSDTQYF | TGTGCCATCAGTGAGTCCTCGGATACGCAGTATTTT
TRBJ2-1 | few | 13 | . | TRBV6-2/TRBV6-3 | CASKGPVAGWEFF | TGTGCCAGCAAGGGGCCTGTGGCGGGATGGGAGTTCTTC
TRBJ2-2 | few | 14 | . | TRBV7-2 | CASSSTVPYGELFF | TGTGCCAGCAGCTCCACTGTACCGTACGGGGAGCTGTTTTTT
TRBJ2-3 | many | 14 | TRBD2 | TRBV20-1 | CSASPSGSTDTQYF | TGCAGTGCTAGCCCTAGCGGGAGCACAGATACGCAGTATTTT
TRBJ1-5 | many | 13 | . | TRBV2 | CASHNRENQPQHF | TGTGCCAGCCACAACAGGGAGAATCAGCCCCAGCATTTT
TRBJ1-2 | few | 15 | . | TRBV6-1 | CASSRPRTASGGYTF | TGTGCCAGCAGTAGACCTAGGACCGCCTCGGGGGGCTACACCTTC
TRBJ2-5 | many | 10 | . | TRBV30 | CAFYAETQYF | TGTGCCTTCTACGCAGAGACCCAGTACTTC
TRBJ2-3 | few | 14 | . | TRBV6-2/TRBV6-3 | CASSYSAVTDTQYF | TGTGCCAGCAGTTACTCAGCGGTCACAGATACGCAGTATTTT
TRBJ2-5 | few | 14 | . | TRBV3-1 | CASSQVGGEETQYF | TGTGCCAGCAGCCAAGTGGGCGGAGAAGAGACCCAGTACTTC
TRBJ1-1 | many | 14 | . | TRBV9 | CASSVDPLNTEAFF | TGTGCCAGCAGCGTAGATCCCTTGAACACTGAAGCTTTCTTT
TRBJ2-7 | many | 15 | TRBD2 | TRBV20-1 | CSARVGLAEAYEQYF | TGCAGTGCTAGAGTGGGACTAGCGGAGGCCTACGAGCAGTACTTC
TRBJ1-5 | few | 13 | . | TRBV2 | CASKEAIIQPQHF | TGTGCCAGCAAAGAGGCTATAATTCAGCCCCAGCATTTT
TRBJ1-3 | . | 16 | . | TRBV10-3 | CASQPGDGLFGNTIYF | TGTGCCAGCCAGCCCGGGGACGGACTTTTTGGAAACACCATATATTTT
TRBJ1-5 | . | 14 | . | TRBV6-1 | CASSQLGSNQPQHF | TGTGCCAGCAGCCAACTGGGGAGCAATCAGCCCCAGCATTTT